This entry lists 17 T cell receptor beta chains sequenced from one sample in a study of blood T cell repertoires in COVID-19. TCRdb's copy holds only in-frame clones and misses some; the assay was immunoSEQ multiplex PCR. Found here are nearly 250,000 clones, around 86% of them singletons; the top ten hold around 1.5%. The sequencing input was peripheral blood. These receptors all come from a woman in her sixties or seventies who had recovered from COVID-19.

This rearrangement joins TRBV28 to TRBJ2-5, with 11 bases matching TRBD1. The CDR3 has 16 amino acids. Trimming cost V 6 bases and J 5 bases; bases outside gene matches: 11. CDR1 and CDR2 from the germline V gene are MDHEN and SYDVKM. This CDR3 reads CASSNVRTGGWETQYF. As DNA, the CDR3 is TGTGCCAGCAGCAACGTAAGGACAGGGGGCTGGGAGACCCAGTACTTC.

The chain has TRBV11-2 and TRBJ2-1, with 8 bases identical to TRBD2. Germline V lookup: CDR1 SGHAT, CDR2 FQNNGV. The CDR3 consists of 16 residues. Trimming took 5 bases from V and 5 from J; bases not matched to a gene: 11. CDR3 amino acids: CASSLRGARLNNEQFF. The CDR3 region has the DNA TGTGCCAGCAGCCTGCGGGGGGCTCGGCTCAACAATGAGCAGTTCTTC.

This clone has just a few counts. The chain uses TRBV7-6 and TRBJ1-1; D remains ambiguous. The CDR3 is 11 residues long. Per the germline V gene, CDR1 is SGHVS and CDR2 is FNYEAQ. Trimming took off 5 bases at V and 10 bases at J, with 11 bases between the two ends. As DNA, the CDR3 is TGTGCCAGCAGCCCGGGATTGAGAGCTTTCTTT. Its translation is CASSPGLRAFF.

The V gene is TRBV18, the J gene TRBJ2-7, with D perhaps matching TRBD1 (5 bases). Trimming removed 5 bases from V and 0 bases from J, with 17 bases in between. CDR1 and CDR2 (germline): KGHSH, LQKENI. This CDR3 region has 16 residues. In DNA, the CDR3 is TGTGCCAGCTCATCATTGATGGGGCTTAGCTCCTACGAGCAGTACTTC. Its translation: CASSSLMGLSSYEQYF.

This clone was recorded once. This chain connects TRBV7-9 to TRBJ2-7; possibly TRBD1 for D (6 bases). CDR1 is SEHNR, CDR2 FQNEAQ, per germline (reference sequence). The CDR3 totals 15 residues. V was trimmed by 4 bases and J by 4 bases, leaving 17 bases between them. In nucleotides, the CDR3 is TGTGCCAGCAGCTCCGCCGAGACAGGATTTTACGAGCAGTACTTC. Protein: CASSSAETGFYEQYF.

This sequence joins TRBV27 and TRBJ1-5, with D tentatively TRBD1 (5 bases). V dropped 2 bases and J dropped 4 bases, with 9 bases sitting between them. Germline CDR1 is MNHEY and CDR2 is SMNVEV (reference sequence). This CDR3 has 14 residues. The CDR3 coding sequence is TGTGCCAGCAGTTTAGCGGGGGAGAATCAGCCCCAGCATTTT. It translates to CASSLAGENQPQHF.

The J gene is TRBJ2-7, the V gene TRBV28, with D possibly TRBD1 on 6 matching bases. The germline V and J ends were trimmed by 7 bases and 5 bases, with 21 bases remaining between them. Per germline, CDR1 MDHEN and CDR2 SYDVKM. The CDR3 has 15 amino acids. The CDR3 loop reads CASTEDGVGADEQYF. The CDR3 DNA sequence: TGTGCCAGCACGGAGGACGGCGTGGGGGCTGACGAGCAGTACTTC.

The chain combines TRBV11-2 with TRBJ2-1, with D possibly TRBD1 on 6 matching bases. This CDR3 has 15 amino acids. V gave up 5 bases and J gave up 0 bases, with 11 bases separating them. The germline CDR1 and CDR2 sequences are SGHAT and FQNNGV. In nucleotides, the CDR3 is TGTGCCAGCAGCAACCAGGGGTCCTCCTACAATGAGCAGTTCTTC. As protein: CASSNQGSSYNEQFF.

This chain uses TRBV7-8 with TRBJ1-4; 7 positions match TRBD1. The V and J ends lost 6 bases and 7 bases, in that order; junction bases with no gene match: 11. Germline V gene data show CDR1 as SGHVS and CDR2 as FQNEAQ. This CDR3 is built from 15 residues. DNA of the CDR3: TGTGCCAGCAGTACATACAGGGGAGGTAGTGAAAAACTGTTTTTT. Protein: CASSTYRGGSEKLFF.

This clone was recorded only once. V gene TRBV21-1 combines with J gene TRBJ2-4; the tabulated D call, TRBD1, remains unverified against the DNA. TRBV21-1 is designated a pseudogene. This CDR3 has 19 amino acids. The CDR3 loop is CASSKDGTGGILAKNIQYF. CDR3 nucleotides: TGTGCCAGCAGCAAAGACGGGACAGGGGGCATTTTAGCCAAAAACATTCAGTACTTC.

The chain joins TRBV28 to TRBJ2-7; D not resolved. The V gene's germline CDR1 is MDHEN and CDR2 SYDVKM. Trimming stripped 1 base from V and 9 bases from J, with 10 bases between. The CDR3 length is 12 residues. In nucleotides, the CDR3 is TGTGCCAGCAGTTTATCCCGGTCCCGGCAGTACTTC. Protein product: CASSLSRSRQYF.

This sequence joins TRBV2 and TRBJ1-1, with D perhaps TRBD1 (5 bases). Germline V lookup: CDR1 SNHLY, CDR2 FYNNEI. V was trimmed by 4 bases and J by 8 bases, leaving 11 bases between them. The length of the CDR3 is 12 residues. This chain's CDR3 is CASSVGGDEAFF. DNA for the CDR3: TGTGCCAGCAGTGTCGGGGGGGACGAAGCTTTCTTT.

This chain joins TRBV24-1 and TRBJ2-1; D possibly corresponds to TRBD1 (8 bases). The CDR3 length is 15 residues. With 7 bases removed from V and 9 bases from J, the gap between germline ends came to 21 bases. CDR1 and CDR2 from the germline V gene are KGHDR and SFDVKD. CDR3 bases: TGTGCCACCAGCTCTAACAGGGGGGACTATGGTGAGCAGTTCTTC. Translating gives CATSSNRGDYGEQFF.

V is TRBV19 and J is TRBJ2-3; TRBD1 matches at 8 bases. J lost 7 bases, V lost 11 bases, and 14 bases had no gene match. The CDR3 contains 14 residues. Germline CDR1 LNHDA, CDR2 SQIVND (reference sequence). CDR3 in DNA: TGTGCCGTGGGGGGCACAGGGGGAAGTCATACGCAGTATTTT. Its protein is CAVGGTGGSHTQYF. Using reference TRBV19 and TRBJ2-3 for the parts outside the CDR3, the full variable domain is DGGITQSPKYLFRKEGQNVTLSCEQNLNHDAMYWYRQDPGQGLRLIYYSQIVNDFQKGDIAEGYSVSREKKESFPLTVTSAQKNPTAFYLCAVGGTGGSHTQYFGPGTRLTVL.

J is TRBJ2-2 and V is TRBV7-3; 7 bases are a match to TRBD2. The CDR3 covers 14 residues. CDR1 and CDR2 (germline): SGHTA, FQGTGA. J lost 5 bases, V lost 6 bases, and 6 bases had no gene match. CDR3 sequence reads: CASRRMGGTGELFF. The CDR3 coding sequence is TGTGCCAGCAGGCGGATGGGAGGGACCGGGGAGCTGTTTTTT.

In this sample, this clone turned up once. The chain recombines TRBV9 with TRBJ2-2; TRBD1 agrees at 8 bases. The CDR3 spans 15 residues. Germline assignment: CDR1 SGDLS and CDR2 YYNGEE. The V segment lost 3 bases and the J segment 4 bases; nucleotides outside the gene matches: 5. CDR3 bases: TGTGCCAGCAGCGGGACAGGGAGGTTCACCGGGGAGCTGTTTTTT. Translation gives CASSGTGRFTGELFF.

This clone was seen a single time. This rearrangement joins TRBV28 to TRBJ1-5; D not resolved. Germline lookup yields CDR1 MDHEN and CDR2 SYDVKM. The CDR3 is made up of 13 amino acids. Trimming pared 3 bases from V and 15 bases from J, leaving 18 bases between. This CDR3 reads CASSFPSQRVGHF. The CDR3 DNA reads TGTGCCAGCAGTTTTCCCTCTCAGAGGGTAGGGCATTTT.